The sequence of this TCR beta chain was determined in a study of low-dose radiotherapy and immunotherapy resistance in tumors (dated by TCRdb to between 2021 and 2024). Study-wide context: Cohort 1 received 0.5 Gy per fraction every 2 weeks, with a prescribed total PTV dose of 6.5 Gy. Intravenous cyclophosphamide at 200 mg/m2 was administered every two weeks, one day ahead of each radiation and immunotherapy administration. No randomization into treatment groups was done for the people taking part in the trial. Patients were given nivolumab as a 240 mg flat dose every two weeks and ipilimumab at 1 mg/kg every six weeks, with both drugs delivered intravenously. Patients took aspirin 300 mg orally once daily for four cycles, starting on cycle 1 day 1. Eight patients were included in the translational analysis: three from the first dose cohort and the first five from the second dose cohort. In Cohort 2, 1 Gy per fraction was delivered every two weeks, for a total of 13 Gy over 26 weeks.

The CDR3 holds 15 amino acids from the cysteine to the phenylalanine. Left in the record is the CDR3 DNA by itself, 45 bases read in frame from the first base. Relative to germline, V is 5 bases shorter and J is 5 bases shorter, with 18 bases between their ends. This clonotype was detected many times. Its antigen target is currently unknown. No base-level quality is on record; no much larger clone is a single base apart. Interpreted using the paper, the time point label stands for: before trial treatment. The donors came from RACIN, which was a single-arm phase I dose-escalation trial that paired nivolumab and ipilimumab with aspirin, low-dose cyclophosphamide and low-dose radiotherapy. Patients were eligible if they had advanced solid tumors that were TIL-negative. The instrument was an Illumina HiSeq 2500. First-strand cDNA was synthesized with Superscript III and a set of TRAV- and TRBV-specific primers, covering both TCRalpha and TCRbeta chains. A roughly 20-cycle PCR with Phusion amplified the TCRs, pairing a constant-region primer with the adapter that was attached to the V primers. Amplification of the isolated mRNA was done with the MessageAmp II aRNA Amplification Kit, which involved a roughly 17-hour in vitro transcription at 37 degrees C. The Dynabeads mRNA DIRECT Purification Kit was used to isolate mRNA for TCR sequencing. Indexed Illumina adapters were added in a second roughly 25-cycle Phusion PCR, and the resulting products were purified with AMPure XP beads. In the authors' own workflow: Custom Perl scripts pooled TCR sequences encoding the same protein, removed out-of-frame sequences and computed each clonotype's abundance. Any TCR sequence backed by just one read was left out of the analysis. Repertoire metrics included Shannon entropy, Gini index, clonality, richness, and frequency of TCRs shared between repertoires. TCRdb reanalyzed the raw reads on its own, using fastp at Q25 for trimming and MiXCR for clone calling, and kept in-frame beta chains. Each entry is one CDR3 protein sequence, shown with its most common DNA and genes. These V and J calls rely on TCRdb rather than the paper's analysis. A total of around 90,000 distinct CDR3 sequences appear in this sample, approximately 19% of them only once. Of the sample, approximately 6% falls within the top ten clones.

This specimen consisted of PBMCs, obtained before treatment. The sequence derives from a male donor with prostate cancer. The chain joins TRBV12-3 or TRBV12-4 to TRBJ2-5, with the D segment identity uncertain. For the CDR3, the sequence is CASSPDTGGWETQYF. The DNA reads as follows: TGTGCCAGCAGTCCTGACACGGGTGGTTGGGAGACCCAGTACTTC.